The present T cell receptor (beta chain) was sequenced within a study of blood T cell repertoires in COVID-19. About the study: COVID-19 samples collected from the United States, Italy and Spain covered acute and convalescent phases.

The data were produced by immunoSEQ multiplex PCR, yet TCRdb's version contains in-frame clones alone and is incomplete. The sample consists of roughly 200,000 clones, around 90% of them appearing once. CDR3 length: 12 residues. Germline-derived CDR1 and CDR2 are MGHDK and SYGVNS. The germline V and J ends were trimmed by 2 bases and 5 bases, with 3 bases remaining between them. Sequenced input: peripheral blood. This rearrangement joins TRBV25-1 to TRBJ1-4; D not certain. This clonotype originated in a young woman who had recovered from COVID-19. In DNA form, the CDR3 reads TGTGCCAGCAGTGAACTGAATGAAAAACTGTTTTTT. It translates to CASSELNEKLFF.